This T cell receptor beta chain originates from a study of immune cell composition in non-small cell lung cancer. Study-wide findings and caveats: Top 10 clone scores and clonality were higher in squamous than adenocarcinoma. TIL tumour reactivity correlated with maximal tumour-associated clone frequency in adenocarcinoma. Squamous carcinomas (roughly 80%) more often had tumour-associated clones >0.5% than adenocarcinomas (33%).

About this clone: The antigen is undetermined.

This CDR3 is built from 15 residues. The V and J ends lost 4 bases and 8 bases respectively, with 21 bases between them. CDR1 and CDR2 (germline): SQVTM, ANQGSEA. The table came from immunoSEQ multiplex PCR; TCRdb's copy has only in-frame clones and leaves some out. The table records approximately 4,000 clones, roughly 77% of them present only once. The source material was lung tumor tissue. The chain has TRBV29-1 and TRBJ2-4; D is possibly TRBD1 or TRBD2 (6 bases each). This clonotype was obtained from a human donor with non-small cell lung cancer. CDR3 sequence (DNA): TGCAGCGTTGCGGTTGGGGGGCGAGCCACGGACATTCAGTACTTC. Its protein is CSVAVGGRATDIQYF. Supplemented by reference TRBV29-1 and TRBJ2-4, the full variable domain reads SAVISQKPSRDICQRGTSLTIQCQVDSQVTMMFWYRQQPGQSLTLIATANQGSEATYESGFVIDKFPISRPNLTFSTLTVSNMSPEDSSIYLCSVAVGGRATDIQYFGAGTRLSVL.